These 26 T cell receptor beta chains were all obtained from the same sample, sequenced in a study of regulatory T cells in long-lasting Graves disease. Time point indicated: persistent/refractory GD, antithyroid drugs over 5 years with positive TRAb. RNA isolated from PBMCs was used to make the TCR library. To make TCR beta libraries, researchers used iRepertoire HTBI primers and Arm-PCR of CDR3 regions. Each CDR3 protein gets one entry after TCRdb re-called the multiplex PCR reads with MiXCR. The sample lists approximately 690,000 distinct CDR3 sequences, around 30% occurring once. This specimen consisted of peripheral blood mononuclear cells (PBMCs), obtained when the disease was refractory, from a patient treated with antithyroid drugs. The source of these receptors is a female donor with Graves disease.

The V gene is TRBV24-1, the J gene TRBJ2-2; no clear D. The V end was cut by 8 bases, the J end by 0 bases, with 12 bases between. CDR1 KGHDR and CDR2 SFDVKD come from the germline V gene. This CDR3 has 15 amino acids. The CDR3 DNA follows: TGTGCCACCAAACCGGACGCCTCGAACACCGGGGAGCTGTTTTTT. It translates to CATKPDASNTGELFF.

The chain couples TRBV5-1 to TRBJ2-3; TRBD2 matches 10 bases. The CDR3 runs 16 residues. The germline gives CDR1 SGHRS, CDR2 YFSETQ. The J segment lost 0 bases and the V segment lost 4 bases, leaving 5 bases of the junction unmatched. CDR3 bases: TGCGCCAGCAGCACCCTGACTAGCGGGAGCACAGATACGCAGTATTTT. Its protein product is CASSTLTSGSTDTQYF.

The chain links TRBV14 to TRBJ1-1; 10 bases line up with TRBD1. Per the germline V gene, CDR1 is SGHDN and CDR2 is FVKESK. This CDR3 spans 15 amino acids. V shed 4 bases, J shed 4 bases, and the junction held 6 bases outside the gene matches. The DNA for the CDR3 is TGTGCCAGCAGCCTACGGACAGGGGGGATCACTGAAGCTTTCTTT. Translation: CASSLRTGGITEAFF.

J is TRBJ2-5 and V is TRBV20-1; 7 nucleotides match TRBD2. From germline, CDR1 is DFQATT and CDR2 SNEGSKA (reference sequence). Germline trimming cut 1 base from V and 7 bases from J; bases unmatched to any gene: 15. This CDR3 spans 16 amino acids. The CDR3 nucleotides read TGCAGTGCTAGAGGGGGGGGGACCCCCGACTTGGGGACCCAGTACTTC. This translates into CSARGGGTPDLGTQYF.

As DNA, the CDR3 is TGTGCCAGCAGCTCCCGGACGGGTCAGCCCCAGCATTTT. Its translation is CASSSRTGQPQHF. The chain has TRBV7-3 and TRBJ1-5; D is uncertain. The germline V and J ends were trimmed by 4 bases and 6 bases, with 10 bases remaining between them. The CDR3 totals 13 residues. CDR1 SGHTA and CDR2 FQGTGA come from the germline V gene.

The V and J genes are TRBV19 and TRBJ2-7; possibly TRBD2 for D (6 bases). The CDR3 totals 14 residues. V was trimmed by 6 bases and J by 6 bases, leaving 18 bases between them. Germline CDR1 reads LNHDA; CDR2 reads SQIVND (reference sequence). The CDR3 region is CASSRTIVLGEQYF. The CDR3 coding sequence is TGTGCCAGTAGCAGGACTATCGTTCTAGGCGAGCAGTACTTC.

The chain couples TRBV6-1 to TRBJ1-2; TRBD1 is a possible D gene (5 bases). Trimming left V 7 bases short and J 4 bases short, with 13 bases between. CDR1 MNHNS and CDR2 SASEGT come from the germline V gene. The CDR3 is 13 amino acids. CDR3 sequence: CASNKQAGYGYTF. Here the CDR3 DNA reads TGTGCCAGCAACAAACAGGCCGGCTATGGCTACACCTTC.

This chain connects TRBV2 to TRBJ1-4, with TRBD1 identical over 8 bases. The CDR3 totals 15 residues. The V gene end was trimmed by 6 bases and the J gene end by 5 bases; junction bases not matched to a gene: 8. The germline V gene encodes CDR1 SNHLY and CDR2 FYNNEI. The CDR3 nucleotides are TGTGCCAGCAGCCCTAGCACAGGGGGGAATGAAAAACTGTTTTTT. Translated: CASSPSTGGNEKLFF.

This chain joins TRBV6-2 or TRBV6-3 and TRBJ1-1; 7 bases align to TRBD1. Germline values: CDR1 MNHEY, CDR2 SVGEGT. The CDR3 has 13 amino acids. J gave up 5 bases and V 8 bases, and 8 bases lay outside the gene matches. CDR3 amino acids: CASAATGRTEAFF. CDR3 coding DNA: TGTGCCAGCGCCGCGACAGGGAGAACTGAAGCTTTCTTT.

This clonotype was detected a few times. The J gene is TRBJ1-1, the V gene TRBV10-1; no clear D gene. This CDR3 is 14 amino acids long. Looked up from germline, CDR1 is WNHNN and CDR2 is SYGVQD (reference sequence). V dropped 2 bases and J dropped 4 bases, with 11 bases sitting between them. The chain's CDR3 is CASSEDGRSTEAFF. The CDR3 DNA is TGCGCCAGCAGTGAGGATGGCAGGAGCACTGAAGCTTTCTTT.

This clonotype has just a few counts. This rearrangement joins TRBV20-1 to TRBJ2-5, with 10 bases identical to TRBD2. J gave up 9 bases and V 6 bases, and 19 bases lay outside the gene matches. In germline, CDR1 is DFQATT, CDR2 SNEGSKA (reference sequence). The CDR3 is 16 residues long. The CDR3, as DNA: TGCAGTGCCCCGCCTGTAGCGGGAGGAGGGGCAGGGTCCCAGTACTTC. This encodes CSAPPVAGGGAGSQYF.

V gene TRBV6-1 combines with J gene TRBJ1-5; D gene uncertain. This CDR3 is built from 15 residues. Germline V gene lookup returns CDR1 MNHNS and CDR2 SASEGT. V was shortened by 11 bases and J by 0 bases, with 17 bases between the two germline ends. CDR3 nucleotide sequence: TGTGCCGGCAAGATTTTTGACACTAGCAATCAGCCCCAGCATTTT. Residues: CAGKIFDTSNQPQHF.

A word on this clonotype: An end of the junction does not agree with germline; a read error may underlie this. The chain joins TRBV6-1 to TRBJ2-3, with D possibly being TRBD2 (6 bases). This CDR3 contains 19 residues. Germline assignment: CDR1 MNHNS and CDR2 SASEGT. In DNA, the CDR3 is TGTGCCAGCATTGAACCCCCCTTCCTAGTGGAGGGTAGCACAGATACGCAGTATTTT. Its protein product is CASIEPPFLVEGSTDTQYF.

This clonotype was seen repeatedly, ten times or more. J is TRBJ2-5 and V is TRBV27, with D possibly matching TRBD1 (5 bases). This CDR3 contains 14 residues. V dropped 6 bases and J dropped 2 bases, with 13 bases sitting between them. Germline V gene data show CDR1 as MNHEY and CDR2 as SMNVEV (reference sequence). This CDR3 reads CASRATVRQETQYF. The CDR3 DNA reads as TGTGCCAGCAGAGCGACAGTGCGACAAGAGACCCAGTACTTC.

CDR3 sequence: CSAALTGTPNTEAFF. The CDR3 DNA is TGCAGTGCCGCTTTGACCGGGACACCGAACACTGAAGCTTTCTTT. The rearrangement links TRBV20-1 to TRBJ1-1; possible D gene TRBD1, 6 bases. Trimming removed 6 bases at V and 1 base at J, with 18 bases between. This CDR3 region has 15 residues. Germline CDR1 is DFQATT and CDR2 is SNEGSKA (reference sequence).

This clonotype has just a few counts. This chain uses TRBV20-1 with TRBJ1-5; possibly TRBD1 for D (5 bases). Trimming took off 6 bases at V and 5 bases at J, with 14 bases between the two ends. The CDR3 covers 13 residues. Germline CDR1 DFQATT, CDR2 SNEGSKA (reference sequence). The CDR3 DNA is TGCAGTGCCGCAGGGCTGAGGGATCAGCCCCAGCATTTT. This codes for CSAAGLRDQPQHF.

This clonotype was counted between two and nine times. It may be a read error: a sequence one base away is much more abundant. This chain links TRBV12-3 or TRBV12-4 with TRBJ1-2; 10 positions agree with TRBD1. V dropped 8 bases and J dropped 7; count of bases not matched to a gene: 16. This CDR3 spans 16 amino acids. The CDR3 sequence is CASVQGGQGSVSGYTF. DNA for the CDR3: TGTGCCAGCGTTCAGGGGGGACAGGGGTCGGTCTCTGGCTACACCTTC.

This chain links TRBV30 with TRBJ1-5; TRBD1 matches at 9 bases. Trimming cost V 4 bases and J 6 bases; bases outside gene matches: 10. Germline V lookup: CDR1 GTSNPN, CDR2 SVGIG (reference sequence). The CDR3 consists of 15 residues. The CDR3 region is CAWKPAGQGVQPQHF. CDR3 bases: TGTGCCTGGAAACCTGCGGGACAGGGTGTTCAGCCCCAGCATTTT.

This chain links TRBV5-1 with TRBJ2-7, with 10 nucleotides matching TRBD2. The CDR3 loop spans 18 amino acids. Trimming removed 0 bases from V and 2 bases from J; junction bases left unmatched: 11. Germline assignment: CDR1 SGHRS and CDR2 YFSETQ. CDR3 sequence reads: CASSLDLASGRVTYEQYF. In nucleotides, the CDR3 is TGCGCCAGCAGCTTGGATTTGGCTAGCGGGAGAGTAACCTACGAGCAGTACTTC.

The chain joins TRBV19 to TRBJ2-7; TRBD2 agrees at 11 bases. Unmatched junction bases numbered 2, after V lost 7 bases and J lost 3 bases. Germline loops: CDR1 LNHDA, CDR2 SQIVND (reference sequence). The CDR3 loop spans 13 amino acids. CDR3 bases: TGTGCCAGTAAACTAGCGGGAGACTACGAGCAGTACTTC. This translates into CASKLAGDYEQYF.

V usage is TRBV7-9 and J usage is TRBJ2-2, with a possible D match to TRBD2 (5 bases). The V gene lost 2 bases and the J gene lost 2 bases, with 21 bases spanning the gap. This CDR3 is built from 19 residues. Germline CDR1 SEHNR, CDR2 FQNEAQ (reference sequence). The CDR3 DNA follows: TGTGCCAGCAGCTTAAAAGTTTGCGACTACAAACTAAACACCGGGGAGCTGTTTTTT. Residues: CASSLKVCDYKLNTGELFF.

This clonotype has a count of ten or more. The CDR3 DNA is TGTGCCAGCAGTTTCGCGAGAAACCAAGAGACCCAGTACTTC. Amino acids: CASSFARNQETQYF. The rearrangement uses TRBV28 and TRBJ2-5; D ambiguous. This CDR3 is 14 amino acids long. V lost 3 bases and J 0 bases, leaving 8 bases between the germline ends. Germline CDR1 MDHEN, CDR2 SYDVKM.

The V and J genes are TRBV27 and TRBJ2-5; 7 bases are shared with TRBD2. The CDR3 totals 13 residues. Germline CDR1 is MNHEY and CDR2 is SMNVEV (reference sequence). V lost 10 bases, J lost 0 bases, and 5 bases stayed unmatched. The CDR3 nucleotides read TGTGCCAACCGAGCGGGGAACCAAGAGACCCAGTACTTC. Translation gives CANRAGNQETQYF.

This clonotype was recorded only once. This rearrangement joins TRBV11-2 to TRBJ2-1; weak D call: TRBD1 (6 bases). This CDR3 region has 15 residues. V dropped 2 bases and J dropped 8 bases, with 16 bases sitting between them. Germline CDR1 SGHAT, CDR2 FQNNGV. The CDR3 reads CASSLRQGSMDEQFF. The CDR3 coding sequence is TGTGCCAGCAGCTTAAGGCAGGGGAGTATGGATGAGCAGTTCTTC.

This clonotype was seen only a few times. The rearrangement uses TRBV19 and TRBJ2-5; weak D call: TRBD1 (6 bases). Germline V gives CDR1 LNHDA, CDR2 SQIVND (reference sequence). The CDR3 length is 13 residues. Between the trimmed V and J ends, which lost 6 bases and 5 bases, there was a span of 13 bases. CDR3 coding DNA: TGTGCCAGTAGGAACAGGGTAGGGGAGACCCAGTACTTC. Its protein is CASRNRVGETQYF.

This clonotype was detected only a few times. CDR3 region: CASSRSPNQPQHF. DNA of the CDR3: TGTGCCAGCAGCCGTTCTCCGAATCAGCCCCAGCATTTT. V usage is TRBV6-1 and J usage is TRBJ1-5; D not resolved. V lost 6 bases and J 4 bases, leaving 10 bases between the germline ends. The CDR3 extends over 13 amino acids. Germline V gene lookup returns CDR1 MNHNS and CDR2 SASEGT.